This TCR beta chain was sequenced in a study of blood T cell repertoires in COVID-19. Study as a whole: COVID-19 samples, acute and convalescent, were from the United States, Italy and Spain. PBMCs, B-cell-depleted T cells, or T cells provided the cDNA or gDNA that made up the material.

Original methodology: Cell counts per sample came from amplifying reference gene primers. Profiling relied on immunoSEQ multiplex PCR, and the TCRdb table lists in-frame clones only, not all of them. Clonal size and the V and J genes are those of that table, whereas D and trimming came from the DNA. The sample lists around 100,000 clones; about 85% were seen once. V dropped 0 bases and J dropped 0 bases, with 8 bases sitting between them. The length of the CDR3 is 14 residues. Germline V gene lookup returns CDR1 GTSNPN and CDR2 SVGIG (reference sequence). Sequenced sample: peripheral blood. The origin of this receptor is a man aged 45-65 years with active or convalescent COVID-19. The chain carries TRBV30 and TRBJ1-2; D is uncertain. The CDR3 protein is CAWSVLYSNYGYTF. The CDR3 DNA follows: TGTGCCTGGAGTGTTTTGTATTCTAACTATGGCTACACCTTC.